These 30 T cell receptor beta chains were sequenced from one sample in a study of blood T cells in healthy people across ages. Together with a sample-barcoded 5' primer, a J-beta primer mix was included in a second PCR lasting about 6 to 11 cycles. MiXCR was run by TCRdb on the 5' RACE reads, yielding one entry per CDR3 protein. The data show roughly 1,800,000 distinct CDR3 sequences, around 48% seen once. Sequencing was carried out using blood. The receptors come from a middle-aged woman in good health.

V gene TRBV12-3 or TRBV12-4 combines with J gene TRBJ1-5; D unclear. The CDR3 sequence is 13 residues long. Between the trimmed V and J ends, which lost 3 bases and 5 bases, there was a span of 8 bases. This CDR3 reads CASSFNLYQPQHF. Written as DNA, the CDR3 is TGTGCCAGCAGTTTCAACCTTTATCAGCCCCAGCATTTT.

The table lists this clonotype with a few counts. The V gene is TRBV20-1, the J gene TRBJ2-7; TRBD2 matches at 10 bases. The CDR3 totals 14 residues. The germline V gene has CDR1 DFQATT and CDR2 SNEGSKA (reference sequence). CDR3 DNA: TGCAGCGGGGCTACTAGCGGGGAGGGCTACGAGCAGTACTTC. This sequence encodes CSGATSGEGYEQYF.

This clonotype turned up a few times. The chain combines TRBV6-5 with TRBJ2-7, with no clear D. This CDR3 has 13 amino acids. Looked up from germline, CDR1 is MNHEY and CDR2 is SVGAGI. V was clipped by 5 bases and J by 5 bases, with 13 bases between them. The CDR3 protein is CASSLAGIHEQYF. The DNA of the CDR3 is TGTGCCAGCAGTCTCGCAGGTATCCACGAGCAGTACTTC.

The CDR3 sequence is CASSATINQPQHF. DNA of the CDR3: TGCGCCAGCAGTGCTACCATCAATCAGCCCCAGCATTTT. V and J are TRBV10-2 and TRBJ1-5; D unresolved. With 4 bases removed from V and 3 bases from J, the gap between germline ends came to 7 bases. Per germline, CDR1 WSHSY and CDR2 SAAADI. CDR3 size: 13 residues.

In its sample, this clonotype was seen a few times. The chain carries TRBV12-3 or TRBV12-4 and TRBJ1-5; 7 bases match TRBD1. The CDR3 sequence is 14 residues long. The V gene end was trimmed by 3 bases and the J gene end by 6 bases; junction bases not matched to a gene: 5. The CDR3 DNA sequence: TGTGCCAGCAGTTTGGGACAGTCAAGTCAGCCCCAGCATTTT. As protein: CASSLGQSSQPQHF.

The chain links TRBV5-3 to TRBJ1-5, with D perhaps TRBD1 (6 bases). TRBV5-3 is labeled an ORF, and its function is uncertain. Trimming left V 4 bases short and J 0 bases short, with 23 bases between. The CDR3 sequence is 19 residues long. The CDR3 DNA is TGTGCCAGAAGCGGGACCGCCTCTGTGGGACATCCTAGCAATCAGCCCCAGCATTTT. This gives the protein CARSGTASVGHPSNQPQHF.

The rearrangement joins TRBV10-3 to TRBJ2-4; TRBD1 might be the D (8 bases). The J call may be wrong; the DNA end is better matched by TRBJ2-5. The CDR3 runs 14 residues. Germline V gene sequence: CDR1 ENHRY, CDR2 SYGVKD. The CDR3 DNA reads as TGTGCCATCAGTCGACAGGGGAGGGGGGAGACCCAGTACTTC. This translates into CAISRQGRGETQYF.

Only one count was recorded for this clonotype. The V gene is TRBV29-1, the J gene TRBJ2-3; the D call may be TRBD1 or TRBD2 (6 bases each). CDR3 length equals 16 residues. Trimming cost V 2 bases and J 1 base, with 16 bases left between them. From germline, CDR1 is SQVTM and CDR2 ANQGSEA. The chain's CDR3 is CSVEWGAGLRTDTQYF. CDR3 nucleotide sequence: TGCAGCGTTGAATGGGGGGCGGGATTACGCACAGATACGCAGTATTTT.

The V and J genes are TRBV6-2 or TRBV6-3 and TRBJ2-4; D uncertain. The V end was cut by 6 bases, the J end by 2 bases, with 11 bases between. CDR1 is MNHEY, CDR2 SVGEGT, per germline. This CDR3 has 14 residues. The CDR3 nucleotides are TGTGCCAGCAGACCCATGGTGACCAAAAACATTCAGTACTTC. Residues: CASRPMVTKNIQYF.

This clonotype was seen ten or more times. The chain employs TRBV7-9 and TRBJ2-5; TRBD2 is a possible D gene (6 bases). CDR3 length: 11 residues. The V gene's germline CDR1 is SEHNR and CDR2 FQNEAQ (reference sequence). V gave up 9 bases and J gave up 5 bases, with 10 bases separating them. CDR3 protein: CASTSTETQYF. The CDR3 DNA reads as TGTGCCAGTACTAGCACGGAGACCCAGTACTTC.

This clonotype was detected only once. The rearrangement joins TRBV6-1 to TRBJ2-6; 7 bases match TRBD1. From germline, CDR1 is MNHNS and CDR2 SASEGT. J lost 1 base, V lost 7 bases, and 7 bases had no gene match. The CDR3 is 16 amino acids. In DNA form, the CDR3 reads TGTGCCAGCAAAAGGACAGGCAGATCTGGGGCCAACGTCCTGACTTTC. Its protein is CASKRTGRSGANVLTF.

Remarks on this clonotype: Compared with germline, one end of the junction differs, possibly owing to a read error. The genes are TRBV20-1 and TRBJ2-1; 7 bases agree with TRBD2. Germline V gene data show CDR1 as DFQATT and CDR2 as SNEGSKA (reference sequence). There are 16 residues in the CDR3. This chain's CDR3 is CSARTGIAGANNEKFF. CDR3 nucleotide sequence: TGCAGTGCTAGAACGGGGATCGCGGGAGCAAACAATGAGAAGTTCTTC.

Worth noting for this clonotype: One base away lies a much larger clone, so this may be a sequencing read error. The V gene is TRBV29-1, the J gene TRBJ2-5; D is possibly TRBD2 (5 bases). The length of the CDR3 is 13 residues. Per germline, CDR1 SQVTM and CDR2 ANQGSEA. The CDR3 nucleotides are TGCAGCGTAGTCGGCTCCCTCGGGGAGACCCGGTACTTC. It is translated as CSVVGSLGETRYF.

The J gene is TRBJ2-4, the V gene TRBV12-3 or TRBV12-4; D unresolved. The ends were cut back, 7 bases at V and 6 bases at J, with 10 bases in the middle. This CDR3 comprises 12 residues. This CDR3 reads CASNQFGNIQYF. The CDR3 bases are TGTGCCAGCAATCAGTTCGGAAACATTCAGTACTTC.

This clonotype appeared a few times. The V gene is TRBV3-1, the J gene TRBJ2-7, with D unclear. The germline V and J ends were trimmed by 0 bases and 5 bases, with 8 bases remaining between them. Germline V lookup: CDR1 LGHDT, CDR2 YNNKEL (reference sequence). The CDR3 consists of 13 residues. The CDR3 region is CASSQDEVNEQYF. CDR3 bases: TGTGCCAGCAGCCAAGATGAGGTCAACGAGCAGTACTTC.

The chain couples TRBV5-5 to TRBJ1-6, with 9 bases aligning to TRBD1. The CDR3 has 15 residues. V shed 4 bases and J 9 bases; nucleotides not matched to a gene: 8. CDR1 is SGHKS and CDR2 is YYEKEE in the germline V gene (reference sequence). The chain's CDR3 is CASSPGTGRGSPLHF. In DNA form, the CDR3 reads TGTGCCAGCAGCCCTGGGACAGGGAGGGGTTCACCCCTCCACTTT.

The chain employs TRBV20-1 and TRBJ2-7; a possible D gene is TRBD2 (5 bases). Germline V gene lookup returns CDR1 DFQATT and CDR2 SNEGSKA (reference sequence). V lost 5 bases and J lost 6, with 11 bases in between. This CDR3 contains 11 residues. The CDR3 sequence is CSASRTGEQYF. CDR3 sequence (DNA): TGCAGTGCTTCTAGGACTGGCGAGCAGTACTTC.

The chain combines TRBV6-1 with TRBJ1-2; a weak D match, TRBD1 (6 bases). Germline loops: CDR1 MNHNS, CDR2 SASEGT. V lost 2 bases, J lost 0 bases, and 16 bases lay in between. The CDR3 sequence is 17 residues long. CDR3 sequence: CASSEFYRDKANYGYTF. Here the CDR3 DNA reads TGTGCCAGCAGTGAATTTTACAGGGATAAAGCTAACTATGGCTACACCTTC.

This clonotype has more than one count but fewer than ten. The chain is built from TRBV7-2 and TRBJ2-1, with 9 nucleotides matching TRBD2. The J call could be wrong; TRBJ2-7 is a better fit for the DNA end. Looked up from germline, CDR1 is SGHTA and CDR2 is FQGNSA. The CDR3 length is 15 residues. CDR3 nucleotide sequence: TGTGCCAGCAGCTTAGTAAGCGGGGGGTACAATGAGCAGTACTTC. The encoded protein is CASSLVSGGYNEQYF.

Points on this clonotype: A junction end diverges from the germline sequence, so it may reflect a read error. The chain carries TRBV20-1 and TRBJ2-7, with D maybe TRBD2 (5 bases). The CDR3 extends over 17 amino acids. Germline CDR1 DFQATT, CDR2 SNEGSKA (reference sequence). Here the CDR3 reads CSARDYGDWKGSYGQYF. The CDR3, as DNA: TGCAGTGCTAGAGATTACGGGGATTGGAAGGGATCCTACGGGCAGTACTTC.

The genes are TRBV27 and TRBJ1-2; 9 positions agree with TRBD1. Germline V CDR1 and CDR2: MNHEY, SMNVEV (reference sequence). This CDR3 contains 16 residues. The ends lost 7 bases at V and 6 bases at J; junction bases unmatched: 15. In DNA, the CDR3 is TGTGCCAGCACTAACCCCGGGACAGGGAAGAGGGATGGCTACACCTTC. Its translation is CASTNPGTGKRDGYTF.

The chain couples TRBV7-9 to TRBJ2-1; TRBD1 aligns across 9 bases. CDR1 is SEHNR, CDR2 FQNEAQ, per germline (reference sequence). This CDR3 region has 16 residues. The ends lost 5 bases at V and 5 bases at J; junction bases unmatched: 10. CDR3 loop: CASSTNRDRVHNEQFF. DNA for the CDR3: TGTGCCAGCAGCACGAACCGGGACAGGGTCCACAATGAGCAGTTCTTC.

The CDR3 DNA follows: TGTGCCAGCCTCCGACAGGGGACCTACGAGCAGTACTTC. It specifies CASLRQGTYEQYF. This rearrangement joins TRBV6-6 to TRBJ2-7; 8 nucleotides line up with TRBD1. Germline CDR1 MNHNY, CDR2 SVGAGI (reference sequence). The CDR3 totals 13 residues. Unmatched junction bases numbered 5, after V lost 8 bases and J lost 2 bases.

This chain joins TRBV4-2 and TRBJ2-7, with 9 positions matching TRBD2. Germline loops: CDR1 LGHNA, CDR2 YNFKEQ. The CDR3 runs to 15 residues. V lost 0 bases, J lost 7 bases, and 7 bases stayed unmatched. The CDR3 loop reads CASSQDGTSNNEQYF. The CDR3 bases are TGTGCCAGCAGCCAAGATGGGACTAGCAACAATGAGCAGTACTTC.

V and J are TRBV5-5 and TRBJ2-7; D gene ambiguous. TRBJ2-4 matches the DNA end more closely, so the J call is doubtful. Germline V lookup: CDR1 SGHKS, CDR2 YYEKEE (reference sequence). This CDR3 region has 14 residues. CDR3 DNA: TGTGCCAGCAGCTTTACCGCCATAAGAAACATTCAGTACTTC. Translating gives CASSFTAIRNIQYF.

This clonotype was counted at least ten times. The V gene is TRBV12-3 or TRBV12-4, the J gene TRBJ2-7, with TRBD1 matching over 7 bases. This CDR3 is built from 13 residues. V lost 7 bases to trimming and J lost 6 bases; unmatched junction nucleotides: 9. CDR3 loop: CASTPGQSSEQYF. In nucleotides, the CDR3 is TGTGCCAGCACCCCGGGACAGTCGAGCGAGCAGTACTTC.

The chain uses TRBV29-1 and TRBJ1-6; 10 bases align to TRBD1. The V gene end was trimmed by 7 bases and the J gene end by 8 bases; junction bases not matched to a gene: 5. This CDR3 comprises 13 residues. The germline CDR1 and CDR2 sequences are SQVTM and ANQGSEA. This chain's CDR3 is CSAGTGVDSPLHF. The CDR3 DNA sequence: TGCAGCGCTGGGACAGGGGTGGATTCACCCCTCCACTTT.

This chain joins TRBV7-2 and TRBJ2-5; perhaps D is TRBD1 or TRBD2 (5 bases each). V gave up 3 bases and J gave up 1 base, with 15 bases separating them. Germline CDR1 SGHTA, CDR2 FQGNSA. The CDR3 extends over 16 amino acids. CDR3 sequence (DNA): TGTGCCAGCAGCTTGTGGTCGTGGGGGTCCCAAGAGACCCAGTACTTC. As protein: CASSLWSWGSQETQYF.

This clonotype was observed a handful of times. The V gene is TRBV24-1, the J gene TRBJ2-5; 8 bases match TRBD1. Near its end, the DNA agrees better with TRBJ2-7, so the J call may be wrong. In germline, CDR1 is KGHDR, CDR2 SFDVKD. This CDR3 region has 14 residues. This CDR3 reads CATSEQGARYEQYF. The CDR3 DNA reads TGTGCCACCAGTGAGCAGGGGGCGAGGTACGAGCAGTACTTC.

This clonotype has a handful of counts. This chain connects TRBV6-2 or TRBV6-3 to TRBJ2-1; D remains unclear. Germline CDR1 and CDR2: MNHEY and SVGEGT. The V end was cut by 2 bases, the J end by 12 bases, with 8 bases between. CDR3 size: 11 residues. CDR3 DNA sequence: TGTGCCAGCAGTTACGGGTGGGGGCAGTTCTTC. Its translation: CASSYGWGQFF.